This T cell receptor beta chain was retrieved from a study of T cell changes during pregnancy in multiple sclerosis. CDR1 SGHDT and CDR2 YYEEEE come from the germline V gene. The V and J ends lost 2 bases and 7 bases respectively, with 12 bases between them. The CDR3 length is 14 residues. TCRdb's table, derived via immunoSEQ multiplex PCR, lists solely in-frame clones and lacks some. The sample records about 38,000 clones, 88% being singletons. Material: CD8+ T cells from peripheral blood mononuclear cells, obtained in the third trimester of pregnancy. This TCR was sampled from a female donor with multiple sclerosis, enrolled in a pregnancy study. The gene calls are TRBV5-6 and TRBJ2-2; D gene uncertain. CDR3 loop: CASSFPRAIGELFF. CDR3 sequence (DNA): TGTGCCAGCAGCTTTCCCAGAGCGATCGGGGAGCTGTTTTTT.